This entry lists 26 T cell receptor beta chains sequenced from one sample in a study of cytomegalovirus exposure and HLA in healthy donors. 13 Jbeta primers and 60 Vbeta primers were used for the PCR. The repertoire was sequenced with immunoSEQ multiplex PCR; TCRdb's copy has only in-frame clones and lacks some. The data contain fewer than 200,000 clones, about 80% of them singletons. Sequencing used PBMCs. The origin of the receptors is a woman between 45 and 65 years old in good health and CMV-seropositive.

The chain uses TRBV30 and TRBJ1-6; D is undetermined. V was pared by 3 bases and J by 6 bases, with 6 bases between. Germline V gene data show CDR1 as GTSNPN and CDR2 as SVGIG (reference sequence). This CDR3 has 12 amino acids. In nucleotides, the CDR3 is TGTGCCTGGAGGTCCCTTAATTCACCCCTCCACTTT. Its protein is CAWRSLNSPLHF.

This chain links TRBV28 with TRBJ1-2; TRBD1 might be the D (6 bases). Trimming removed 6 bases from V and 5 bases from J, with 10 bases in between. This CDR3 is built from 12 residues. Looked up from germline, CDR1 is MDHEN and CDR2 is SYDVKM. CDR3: CASRDSQYGYTF. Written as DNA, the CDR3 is TGTGCCAGCAGGGACAGTCAATATGGCTACACCTTC.

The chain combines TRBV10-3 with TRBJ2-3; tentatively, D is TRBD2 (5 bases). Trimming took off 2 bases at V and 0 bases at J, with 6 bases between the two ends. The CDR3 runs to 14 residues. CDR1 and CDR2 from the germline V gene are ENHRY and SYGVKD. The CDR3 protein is CAISEPGSTDTQYF. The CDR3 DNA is TGTGCCATCAGTGAGCCGGGGAGCACAGATACGCAGTATTTT.

CDR3 coding DNA: TGTGCCAGCAGCCGAAACAGGGGTTCCTACGAGCAGTACTTC. It translates to CASSRNRGSYEQYF. This chain uses TRBV11-2 with TRBJ2-7; 7 positions match TRBD1. This CDR3 is built from 14 residues. Germline V gives CDR1 SGHAT, CDR2 FQNNGV. V shed 5 bases and J 1 base; nucleotides not matched to a gene: 5.

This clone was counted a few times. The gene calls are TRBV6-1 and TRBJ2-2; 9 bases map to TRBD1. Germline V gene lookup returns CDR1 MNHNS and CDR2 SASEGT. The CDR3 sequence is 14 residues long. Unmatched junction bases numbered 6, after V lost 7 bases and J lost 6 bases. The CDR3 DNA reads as TGTGCCAGCAAAGAAACAGGGGGCTCCGGGGAGCTGTTTTTT. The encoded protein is CASKETGGSGELFF.

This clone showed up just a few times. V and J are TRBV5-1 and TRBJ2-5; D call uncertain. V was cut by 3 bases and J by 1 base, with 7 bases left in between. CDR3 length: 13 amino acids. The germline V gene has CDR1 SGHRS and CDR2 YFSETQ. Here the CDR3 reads CASSSPSQETQYF. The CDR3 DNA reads TGCGCCAGCAGCTCTCCCTCCCAAGAGACCCAGTACTTC.

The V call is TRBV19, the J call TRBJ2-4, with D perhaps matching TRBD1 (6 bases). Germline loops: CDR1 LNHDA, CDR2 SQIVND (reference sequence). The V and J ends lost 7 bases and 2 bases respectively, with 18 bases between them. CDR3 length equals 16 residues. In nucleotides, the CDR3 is TGTGCCAGTAAAAACAACCAGGGGCGAACCAAAAACATTCAGTACTTC. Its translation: CASKNNQGRTKNIQYF.

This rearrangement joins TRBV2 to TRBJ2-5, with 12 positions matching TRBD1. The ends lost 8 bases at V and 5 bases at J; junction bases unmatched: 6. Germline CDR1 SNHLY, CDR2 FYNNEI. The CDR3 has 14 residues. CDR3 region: CASDRDRGPETQYF. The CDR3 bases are TGTGCCAGCGACAGGGACAGGGGGCCGGAGACCCAGTACTTC.

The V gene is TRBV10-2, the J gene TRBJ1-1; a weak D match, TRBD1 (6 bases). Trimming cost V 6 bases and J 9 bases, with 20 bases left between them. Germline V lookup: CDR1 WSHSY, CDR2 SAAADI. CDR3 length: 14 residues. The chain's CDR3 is CASRVNTEGDQAFF. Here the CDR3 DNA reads TGCGCCAGCAGGGTAAATACCGAGGGGGACCAAGCTTTCTTT.

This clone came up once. CDR3 protein: CASSMVAGVGGGQHF. In DNA form, the CDR3 reads TGTGCCAGTAGTATGGTCGCGGGAGTTGGAGGGGGCCAGCATTTT. The gene calls are TRBV19 and TRBJ1-5; D possibly corresponds to TRBD1 (6 bases). Trimming pared 3 bases from V and 12 bases from J, leaving 21 bases between. CDR1 and CDR2 from the germline V gene are LNHDA and SQIVND (reference sequence). This CDR3 has 15 amino acids.

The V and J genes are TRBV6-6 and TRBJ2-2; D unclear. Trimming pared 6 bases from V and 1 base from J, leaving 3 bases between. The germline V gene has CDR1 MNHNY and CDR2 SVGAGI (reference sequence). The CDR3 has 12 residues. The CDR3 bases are TGTGCCAGCAGGAGGAACACCGGGGAGCTGTTTTTT. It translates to CASRRNTGELFF.

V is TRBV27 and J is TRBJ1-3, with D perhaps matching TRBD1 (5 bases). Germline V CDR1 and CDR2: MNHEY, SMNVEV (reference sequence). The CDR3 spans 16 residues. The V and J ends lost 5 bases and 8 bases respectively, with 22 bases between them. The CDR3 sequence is CASSPTWGEKWDTIYF. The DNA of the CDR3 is TGTGCCAGCAGTCCTACTTGGGGGGAAAAGTGGGACACCATATATTTT.

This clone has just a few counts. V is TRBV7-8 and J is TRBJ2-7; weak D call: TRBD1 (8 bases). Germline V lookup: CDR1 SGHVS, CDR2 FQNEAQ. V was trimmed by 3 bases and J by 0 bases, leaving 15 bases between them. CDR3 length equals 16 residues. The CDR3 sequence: CASSLRGGQDSYEQYF. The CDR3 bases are TGTGCCAGCAGCTTGCGCGGGGGACAGGACTCCTACGAGCAGTACTTC.

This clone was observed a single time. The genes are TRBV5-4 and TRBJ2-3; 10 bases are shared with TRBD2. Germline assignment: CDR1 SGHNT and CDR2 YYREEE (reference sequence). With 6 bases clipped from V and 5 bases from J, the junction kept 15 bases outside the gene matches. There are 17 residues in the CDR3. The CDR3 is CASTRGGLAGAGDTQYF. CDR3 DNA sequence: TGTGCCAGCACCCGGGGGGGGCTAGCGGGAGCAGGAGATACGCAGTATTTT.

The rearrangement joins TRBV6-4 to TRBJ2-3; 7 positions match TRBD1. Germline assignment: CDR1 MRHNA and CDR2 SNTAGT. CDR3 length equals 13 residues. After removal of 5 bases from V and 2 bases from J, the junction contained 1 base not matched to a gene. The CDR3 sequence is CASSTGVTDTQYF. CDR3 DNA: TGTGCCAGCAGTACAGGGGTCACAGATACGCAGTATTTT.

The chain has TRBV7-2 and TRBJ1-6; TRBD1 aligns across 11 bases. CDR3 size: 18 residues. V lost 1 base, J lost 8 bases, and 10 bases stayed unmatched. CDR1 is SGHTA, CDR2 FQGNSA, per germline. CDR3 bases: TGTGCCAGCAGCTTAGACTGGACAGGGGGCATGCTGGATTCACCCCTCCACTTT. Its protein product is CASSLDWTGGMLDSPLHF.

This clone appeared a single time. CDR3 nucleotides: TGTGCCAGTAGGCACAGGGGACAAGAGACCCAGTACTTC. As protein: CASRHRGQETQYF. V usage is TRBV19 and J usage is TRBJ2-5, with 7 bases aligning to TRBD1. Germline V gene sequence: CDR1 LNHDA, CDR2 SQIVND (reference sequence). The J segment lost 2 bases and the V segment lost 6 bases, leaving 3 bases of the junction unmatched. This CDR3 comprises 13 residues. The full variable domain, in which reference TRBV19 and TRBJ2-5 provide the parts outside the CDR3, is DGGITQSPKYLFRKEGQNVTLSCEQNLNHDAMYWYRQDPGQGLRLIYYSQIVNDFQKGDIAEGYSVSREKKESFPLTVTSAQKNPTAFYLCASRHRGQETQYFGPGTRLLVL.

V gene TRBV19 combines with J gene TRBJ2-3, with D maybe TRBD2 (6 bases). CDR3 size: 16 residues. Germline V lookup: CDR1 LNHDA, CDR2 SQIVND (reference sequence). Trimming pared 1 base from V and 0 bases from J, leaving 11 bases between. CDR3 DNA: TGTGCCAGTAGTATAGGGGTAGCGGTTAGCACAGATACGCAGTATTTT. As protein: CASSIGVAVSTDTQYF. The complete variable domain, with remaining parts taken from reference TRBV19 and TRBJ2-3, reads DGGITQSPKYLFRKEGQNVTLSCEQNLNHDAMYWYRQDPGQGLRLIYYSQIVNDFQKGDIAEGYSVSREKKESFPLTVTSAQKNPTAFYLCASSIGVAVSTDTQYFGPGTRLTVL.

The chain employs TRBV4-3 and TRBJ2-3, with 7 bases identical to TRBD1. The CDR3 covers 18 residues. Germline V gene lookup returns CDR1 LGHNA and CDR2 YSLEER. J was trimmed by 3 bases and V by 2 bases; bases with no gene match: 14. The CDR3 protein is CASSQIGRLGQATDTQYF. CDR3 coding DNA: TGCGCCAGCAGCCAAATAGGCCGATTAGGACAGGCTACAGATACGCAGTATTTT.

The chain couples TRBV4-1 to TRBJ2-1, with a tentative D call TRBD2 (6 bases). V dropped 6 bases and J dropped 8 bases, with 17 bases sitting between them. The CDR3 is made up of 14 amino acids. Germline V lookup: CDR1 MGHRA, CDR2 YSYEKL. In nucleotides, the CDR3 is TGCGCCAGCAGAGAGTTGGGGGGAGACCATGAGCAGTTCTTC. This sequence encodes CASRELGGDHEQFF.

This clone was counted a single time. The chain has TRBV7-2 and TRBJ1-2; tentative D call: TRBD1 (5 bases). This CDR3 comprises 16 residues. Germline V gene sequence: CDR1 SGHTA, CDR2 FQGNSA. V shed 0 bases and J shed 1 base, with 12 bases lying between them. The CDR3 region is CASSLAVGGVNYGYTF. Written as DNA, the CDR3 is TGTGCCAGCAGCTTAGCGGTGGGGGGGGTTAACTATGGCTACACCTTC.

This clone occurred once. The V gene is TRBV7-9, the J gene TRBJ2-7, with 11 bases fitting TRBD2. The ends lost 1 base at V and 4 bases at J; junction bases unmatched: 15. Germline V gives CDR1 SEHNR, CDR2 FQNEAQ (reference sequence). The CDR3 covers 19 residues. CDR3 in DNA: TGTGCCAGCAGCTTAGGGCTAGCGGGAGGCCGACCAATTTCATACGAGCAGTACTTC. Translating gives CASSLGLAGGRPISYEQYF.

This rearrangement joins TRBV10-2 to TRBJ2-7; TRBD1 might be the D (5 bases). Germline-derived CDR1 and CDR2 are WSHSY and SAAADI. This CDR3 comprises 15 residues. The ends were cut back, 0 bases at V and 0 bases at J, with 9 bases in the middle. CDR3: CASSESGQSSYEQYF. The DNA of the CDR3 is TGCGCCAGCAGTGAGTCCGGACAAAGCTCCTACGAGCAGTACTTC.

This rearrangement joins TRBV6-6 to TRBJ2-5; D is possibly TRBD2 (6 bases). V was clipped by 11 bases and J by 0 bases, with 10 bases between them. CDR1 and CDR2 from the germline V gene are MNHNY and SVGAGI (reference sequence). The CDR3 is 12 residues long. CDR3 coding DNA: TGTGCCGTGGAGGGGCACCAAGAGACCCAGTACTTC. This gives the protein CAVEGHQETQYF.

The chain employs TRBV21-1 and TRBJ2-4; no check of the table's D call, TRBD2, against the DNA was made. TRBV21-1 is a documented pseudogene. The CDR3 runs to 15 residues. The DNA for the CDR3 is TGTGCCAGCAGCATGACTGCGCTAGCCAAAAACATTCAGTACTTC. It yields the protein CASSMTALAKNIQYF.

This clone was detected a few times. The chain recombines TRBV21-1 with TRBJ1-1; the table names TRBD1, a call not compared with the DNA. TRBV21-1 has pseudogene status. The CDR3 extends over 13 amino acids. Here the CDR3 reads CASRPDRGHEAFF. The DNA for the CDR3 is TGTGCCAGCAGACCGGACAGGGGACATGAAGCTTTCTTT.